This TCR beta chain was identified in a study of spatial heterogeneity in lung cancer. This clonotype was seen many times. Antigen specificity is unknown. TCRdb re-called the 5' RACE reads with MiXCR, one entry per CDR3 protein. This table holds about 8,600 distinct CDR3 sequences, 4% to 5.5% found once. Study outcomes and limitations: In blood, ubiquitous expanded tumor TCRs appeared more at resection than follow-up.

Regarding time point: sample taken at primary tumor resection. The receptor was isolated from a male donor with early-stage non-small cell lung cancer. The sequencing used PBMCs, collected at surgery.

The chain's CDR3 is CASSPVDSTNEQFF. DNA of the CDR3: TGCGCCAGCAGCCCGGTAGACTCGACGAATGAGCAGTTCTTC. The chain links TRBV4-1 to TRBJ2-1; D remains unclear. CDR3 length: 14 amino acids. Looked up from germline, CDR1 is MGHRA and CDR2 is YSYEKL. Trimming stripped 4 bases from V and 7 bases from J, with 14 bases between.